The entry that follows covers one T cell receptor beta chain sequence. This specimen belongs to a study of blood T cell repertoires in COVID-19. V dropped 10 bases and J dropped 8; count of bases not matched to a gene: 9. CDR1 is SEHNR, CDR2 FQNEAQ, per germline (reference sequence). CDR3 length: 14 amino acids. Clones were sequenced by immunoSEQ multiplex PCR, and TCRdb holds only the in-frame ones, with some missing. Among about 160,000 clones listed, roughly 80% were seen once. V and J are TRBV7-9 and TRBJ1-4; 11 bases fit TRBD1. The sequencing input was PBMCs or T cells enriched from blood (not recorded which). The receptor comes from a woman between 45 and 65 years old who had recovered from COVID-19. The CDR3 sequence: CAIPLGQGAEKLFF. The CDR3 DNA sequence: TGTGCCATCCCCCTTGGACAGGGGGCGGAAAAACTGTTTTTT. Together with reference TRBV7-9 and TRBJ1-4, the CDR3 gives the full variable domain: DTGVSQNPRHKITKRGQNVTFRCDPISEHNRLYWYRQTLGQGPEFLTYFQNEAQLEKSRLLSDRFSAERPKGSFSTLEIQRTEQGDSAMYLCAIPLGQGAEKLFFGSGTQLSVL.